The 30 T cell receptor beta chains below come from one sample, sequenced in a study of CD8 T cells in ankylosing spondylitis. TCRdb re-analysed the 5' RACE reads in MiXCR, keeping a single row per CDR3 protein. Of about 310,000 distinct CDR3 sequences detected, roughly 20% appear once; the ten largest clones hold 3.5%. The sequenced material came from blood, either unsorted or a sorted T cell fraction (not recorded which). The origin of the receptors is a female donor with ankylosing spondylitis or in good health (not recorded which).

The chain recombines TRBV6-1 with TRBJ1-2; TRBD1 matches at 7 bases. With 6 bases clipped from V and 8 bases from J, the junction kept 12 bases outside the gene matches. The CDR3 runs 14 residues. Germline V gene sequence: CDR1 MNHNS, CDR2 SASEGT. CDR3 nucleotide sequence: TGTGCCAGCAGACGCCCGACAGGGATACGGGGCTACACCTTC. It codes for CASRRPTGIRGYTF.

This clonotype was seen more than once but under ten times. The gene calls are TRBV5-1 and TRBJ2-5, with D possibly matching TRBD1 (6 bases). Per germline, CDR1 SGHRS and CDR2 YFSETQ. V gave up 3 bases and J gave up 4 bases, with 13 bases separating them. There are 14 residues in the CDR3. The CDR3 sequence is CASSSYRVSETQYF. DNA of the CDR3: TGCGCCAGCAGCTCCTACAGGGTGTCAGAGACCCAGTACTTC.

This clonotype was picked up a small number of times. CDR3 in DNA: TGCAGTGCTAGTTCAGGATTCCCTAACGAGCAGTACTTC. This sequence encodes CSASSGFPNEQYF. The chain is built from TRBV20-1 and TRBJ2-7; D is unclear. The V end was cut by 3 bases, the J end by 5 bases, with 14 bases between. Germline V gene lookup returns CDR1 DFQATT and CDR2 SNEGSKA (reference sequence). This CDR3 comprises 13 residues.

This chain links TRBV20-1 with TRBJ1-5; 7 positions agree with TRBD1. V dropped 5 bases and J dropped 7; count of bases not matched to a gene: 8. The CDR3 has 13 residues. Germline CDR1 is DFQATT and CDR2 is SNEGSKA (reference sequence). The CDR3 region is CSALALRGQPQHF. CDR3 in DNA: TGCAGTGCTCTAGCCCTCAGGGGGCAGCCCCAGCATTTT.

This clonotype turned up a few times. The CDR3 spells CASSLEDKGGVSSYEQYF. In DNA form, the CDR3 reads TGTGCCAGCAGCTTAGAGGACAAGGGGGGGGTGAGCTCCTACGAGCAGTACTTC. The V gene is TRBV11-2, the J gene TRBJ2-7; D perhaps matches TRBD2 (7 bases). The CDR3 is 18 residues long. Trimming stripped 0 bases from V and 0 bases from J, with 18 bases between. Germline values: CDR1 SGHAT, CDR2 FQNNGV.

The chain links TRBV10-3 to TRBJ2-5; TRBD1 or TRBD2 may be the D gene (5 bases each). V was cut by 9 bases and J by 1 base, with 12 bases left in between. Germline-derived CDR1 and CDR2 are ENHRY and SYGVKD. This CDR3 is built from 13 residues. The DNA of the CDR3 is TGTGCCATAAGAGGGGAAGCCCAAGAGACCCAGTACTTC. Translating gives CAIRGEAQETQYF.

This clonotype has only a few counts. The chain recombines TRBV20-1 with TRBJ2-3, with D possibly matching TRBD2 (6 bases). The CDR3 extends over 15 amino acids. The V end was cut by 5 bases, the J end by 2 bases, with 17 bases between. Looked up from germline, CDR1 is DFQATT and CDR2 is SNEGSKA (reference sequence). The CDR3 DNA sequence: TGCAGTGCTCCTTGGGGCGGGGCTTACACAGATACGCAGTATTTT. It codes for CSAPWGGAYTDTQYF.

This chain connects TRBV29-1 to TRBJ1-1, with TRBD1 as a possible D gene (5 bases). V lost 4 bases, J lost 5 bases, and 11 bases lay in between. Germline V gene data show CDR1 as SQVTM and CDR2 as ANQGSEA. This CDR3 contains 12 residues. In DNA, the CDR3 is TGCAGCGTTGTAGACGGGGGTACTGAAGCTTTCTTT. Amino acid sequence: CSVVDGGTEAFF.

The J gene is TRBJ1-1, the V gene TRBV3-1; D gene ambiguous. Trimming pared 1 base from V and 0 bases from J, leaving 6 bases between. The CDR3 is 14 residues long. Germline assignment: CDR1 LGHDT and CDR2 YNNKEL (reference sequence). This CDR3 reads CASSQVGMNTEAFF. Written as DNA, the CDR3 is TGTGCCAGCAGCCAAGTGGGGATGAACACTGAAGCTTTCTTT.

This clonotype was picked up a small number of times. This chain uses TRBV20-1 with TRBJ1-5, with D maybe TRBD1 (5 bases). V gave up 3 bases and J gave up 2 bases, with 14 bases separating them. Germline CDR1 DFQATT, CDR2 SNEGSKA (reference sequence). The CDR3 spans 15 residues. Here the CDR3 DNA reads TGCAGTGCTAGCGGCCCTGGACATCGCAATCAGCCCCAGCATTTT. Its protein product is CSASGPGHRNQPQHF.

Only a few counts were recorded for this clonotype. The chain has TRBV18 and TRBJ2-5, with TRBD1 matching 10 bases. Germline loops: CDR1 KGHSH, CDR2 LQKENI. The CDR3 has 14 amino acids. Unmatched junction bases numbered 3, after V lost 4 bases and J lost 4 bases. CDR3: CASSRQGAGETQYF. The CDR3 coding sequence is TGTGCCAGCTCACGACAGGGGGCCGGAGAGACCCAGTACTTC.

The CDR3 here is CASSSGTDGYTF. The CDR3 region has the DNA TGTGCCAGCAGTTCTGGGACGGATGGCTACACCTTC. The V gene is TRBV6-5, the J gene TRBJ1-2; maybe TRBD1 (5 bases). Germline V gene lookup returns CDR1 MNHEY and CDR2 SVGAGI. V lost 4 bases, J lost 6 bases, and 9 bases lay in between. This CDR3 has 12 amino acids.

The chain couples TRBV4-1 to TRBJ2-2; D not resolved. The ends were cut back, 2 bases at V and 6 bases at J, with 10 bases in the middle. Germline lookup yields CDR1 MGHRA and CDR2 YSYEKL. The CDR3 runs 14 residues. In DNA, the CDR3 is TGCGCCAGCAGCCAACAAGTCTACGCCGGGGAGCTGTTTTTT. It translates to CASSQQVYAGELFF.

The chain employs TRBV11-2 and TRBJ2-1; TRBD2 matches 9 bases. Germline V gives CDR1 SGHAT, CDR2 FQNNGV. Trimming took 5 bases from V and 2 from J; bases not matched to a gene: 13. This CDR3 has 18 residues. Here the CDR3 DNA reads TGTGCCAGCAGCCCGTTTAGAAGGGCGGGAGGGACCTACAATGAGCAGTTCTTC. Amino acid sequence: CASSPFRRAGGTYNEQFF.

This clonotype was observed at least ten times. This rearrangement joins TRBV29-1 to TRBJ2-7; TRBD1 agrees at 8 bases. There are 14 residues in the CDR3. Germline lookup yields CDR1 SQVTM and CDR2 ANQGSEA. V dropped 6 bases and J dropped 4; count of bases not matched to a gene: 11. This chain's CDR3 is CSVGNPGGSYEQYF. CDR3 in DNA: TGCAGCGTCGGCAATCCAGGGGGCTCTTACGAGCAGTACTTC.

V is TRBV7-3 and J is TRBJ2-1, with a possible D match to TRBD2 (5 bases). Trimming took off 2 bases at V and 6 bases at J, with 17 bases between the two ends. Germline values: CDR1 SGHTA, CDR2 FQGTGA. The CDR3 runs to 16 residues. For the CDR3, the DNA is TGTGCCAGCAGCTTATCGGGCGGGTTCTCGACCAATGAGCAGTTCTTC. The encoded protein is CASSLSGGFSTNEQFF.

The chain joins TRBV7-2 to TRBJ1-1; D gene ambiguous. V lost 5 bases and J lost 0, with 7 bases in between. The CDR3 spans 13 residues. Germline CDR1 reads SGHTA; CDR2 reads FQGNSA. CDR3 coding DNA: TGTGCCAGCAGCCAAAACATGAACACTGAAGCTTTCTTT. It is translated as CASSQNMNTEAFF.

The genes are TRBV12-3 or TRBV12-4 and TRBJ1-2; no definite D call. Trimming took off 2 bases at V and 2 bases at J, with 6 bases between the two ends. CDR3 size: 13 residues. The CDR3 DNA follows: TGTGCCAGCAGTTTAAGGGAAAACTATGGCTACACCTTC. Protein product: CASSLRENYGYTF.

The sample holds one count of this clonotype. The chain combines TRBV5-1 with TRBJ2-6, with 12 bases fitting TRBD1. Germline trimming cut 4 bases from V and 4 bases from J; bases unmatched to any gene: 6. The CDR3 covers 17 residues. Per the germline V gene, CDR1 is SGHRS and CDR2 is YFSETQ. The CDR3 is CASSPGQGAGGANVLTF. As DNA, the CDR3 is TGCGCCAGCAGCCCGGGACAGGGGGCGGGGGGGGCCAACGTCCTGACTTTC.

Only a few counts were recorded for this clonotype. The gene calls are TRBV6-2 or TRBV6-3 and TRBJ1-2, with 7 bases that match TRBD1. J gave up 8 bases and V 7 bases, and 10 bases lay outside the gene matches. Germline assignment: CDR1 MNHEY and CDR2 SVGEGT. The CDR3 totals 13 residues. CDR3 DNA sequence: TGTGCCAGCATTAATACAGGGGATCGCGGCTACACCTTC. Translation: CASINTGDRGYTF.

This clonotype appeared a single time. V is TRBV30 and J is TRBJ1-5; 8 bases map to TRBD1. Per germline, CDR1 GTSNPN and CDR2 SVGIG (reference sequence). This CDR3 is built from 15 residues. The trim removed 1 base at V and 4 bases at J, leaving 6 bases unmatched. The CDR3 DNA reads TGTGCCTGGAGTGATTCGAGGACAGGGAATCAGCCCCAGCATTTT. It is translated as CAWSDSRTGNQPQHF.

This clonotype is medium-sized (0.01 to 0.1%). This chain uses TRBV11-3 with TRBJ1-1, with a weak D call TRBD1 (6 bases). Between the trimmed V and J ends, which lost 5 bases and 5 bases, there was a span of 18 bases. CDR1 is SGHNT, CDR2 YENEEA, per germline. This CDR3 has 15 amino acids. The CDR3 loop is CASSPGLPRGTEAFF. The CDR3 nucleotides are TGTGCCAGCAGCCCCGGACTCCCGAGGGGGACTGAAGCTTTCTTT.

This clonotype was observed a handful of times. CDR3 nucleotides: TGTGCCAGTAGTACTTCCGGGACAGGGGGCCCCGGGGAGCTGTTTTTT. It encodes CASSTSGTGGPGELFF. The chain carries TRBV19 and TRBJ2-2; 12 nucleotides agree with TRBD1. The V gene end was trimmed by 4 bases and the J gene end by 6 bases; junction bases not matched to a gene: 6. CDR1 and CDR2 from the germline V gene are LNHDA and SQIVND (reference sequence). This CDR3 comprises 16 residues.

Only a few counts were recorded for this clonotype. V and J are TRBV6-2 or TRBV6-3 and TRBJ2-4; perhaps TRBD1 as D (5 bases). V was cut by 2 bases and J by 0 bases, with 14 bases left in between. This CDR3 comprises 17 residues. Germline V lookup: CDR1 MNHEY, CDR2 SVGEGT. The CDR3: CASSYRREIEAKNIQYF. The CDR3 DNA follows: TGTGCCAGCAGTTACCGCAGGGAAATCGAAGCCAAAAACATTCAGTACTTC.

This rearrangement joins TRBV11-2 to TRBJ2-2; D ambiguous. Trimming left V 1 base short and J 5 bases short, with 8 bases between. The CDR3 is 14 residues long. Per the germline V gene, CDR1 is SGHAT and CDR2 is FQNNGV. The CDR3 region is CASSLVAGTGELFF. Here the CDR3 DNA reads TGTGCCAGCAGCTTAGTGGCCGGGACCGGGGAGCTGTTTTTT.

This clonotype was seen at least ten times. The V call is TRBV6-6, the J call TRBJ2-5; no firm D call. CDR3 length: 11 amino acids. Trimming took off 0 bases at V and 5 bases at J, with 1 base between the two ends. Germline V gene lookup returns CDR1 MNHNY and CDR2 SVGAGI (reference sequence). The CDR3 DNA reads TGTGCCAGCAGTTACTCGGAGACCCAGTACTTC. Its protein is CASSYSETQYF.

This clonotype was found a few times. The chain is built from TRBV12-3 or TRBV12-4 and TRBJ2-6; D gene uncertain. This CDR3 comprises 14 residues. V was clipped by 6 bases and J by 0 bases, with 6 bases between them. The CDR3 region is CASSYLSGANVLTF. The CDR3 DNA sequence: TGTGCCAGCAGCTACCTCTCTGGGGCCAACGTCCTGACTTTC.

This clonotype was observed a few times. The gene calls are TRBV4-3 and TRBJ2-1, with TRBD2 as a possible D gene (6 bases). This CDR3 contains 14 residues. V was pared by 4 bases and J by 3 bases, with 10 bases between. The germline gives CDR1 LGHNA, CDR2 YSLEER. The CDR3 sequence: CASSRASVYNEQFF. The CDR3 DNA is TGCGCCAGCAGCCGGGCTAGCGTCTACAATGAGCAGTTCTTC.

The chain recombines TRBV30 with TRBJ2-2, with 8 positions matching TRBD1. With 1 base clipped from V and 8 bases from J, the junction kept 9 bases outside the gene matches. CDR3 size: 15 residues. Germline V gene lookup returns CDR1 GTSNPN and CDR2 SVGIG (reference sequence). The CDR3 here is CAWSASQGAGGELFF. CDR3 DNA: TGTGCCTGGAGTGCCTCTCAGGGGGCAGGGGGGGAGCTGTTTTTT.

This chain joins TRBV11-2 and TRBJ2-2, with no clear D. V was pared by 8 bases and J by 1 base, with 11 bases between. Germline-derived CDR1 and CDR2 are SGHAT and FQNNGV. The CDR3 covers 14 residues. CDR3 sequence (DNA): TGTGCCAGCGGCCTGACAAGGAACACCGGGGAGCTGTTTTTT. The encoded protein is CASGLTRNTGELFF.